Listed below are T cell receptor beta chains from one sample, sequenced in a study of CD8 T cells in ankylosing spondylitis. TCRdb redid the calling of the 5' RACE reads with MiXCR, one entry per CDR3 protein. The data show fewer than 350,000 distinct CDR3 sequences, with around 10% seen just once and about 10% held by the top ten. Sequenced material: blood, either unsorted or a sorted T cell fraction (not recorded which). Source of these receptors: a female donor with ankylosing spondylitis or in good health (not recorded which). The CDR3 runs from the conserved cysteine through the conserved F or W. D genes are given only for firm matches.

cdr3_aa | d_call | j_call | v_call
CASSFGLRGDQPQHF | . | TRBJ1-5 | TRBV5-6
CASSPASGRSEQYF | TRBD2 | TRBJ2-7 | TRBV7-9
CASSYGQRTTEAFF | . | TRBJ1-1 | TRBV7-9
CASSPAGHLSYEQYF | . | TRBJ2-7 | TRBV7-9
CATKEGQGETKETQYF | TRBD1 | TRBJ2-5 | TRBV28
CASSSGQGSYGYTF | TRBD1 | TRBJ1-2 | TRBV5-1
CASSQRLAFNEQFF | TRBD2 | TRBJ2-1 | TRBV7-2
CASSRDTQLNQPQHF | . | TRBJ1-5 | TRBV6-2/TRBV6-3
CASSRGLAEDTQYF | TRBD2 | TRBJ2-3 | TRBV18
CASSYPLAGISSYNEQFF | TRBD2 | TRBJ2-1 | TRBV7-6
CASSLSPSGVHPDTQYF | TRBD2 | TRBJ2-3 | TRBV7-3
CASSAGQFYEQYF | . | TRBJ2-7 | TRBV5-1
CASSFLRTGEADTQYF | TRBD1 | TRBJ2-3 | TRBV5-1
CAWSSRGPRGTEAFF | . | TRBJ1-1 | TRBV30
CASSNTRALRQYF | . | TRBJ2-7 | TRBV7-2
CASTPFGLGGAEQFF | . | TRBJ2-1 | TRBV25-1
CASRRTGGSNQPQHF | . | TRBJ1-5 | TRBV28
CASGVRGGTEAFF | . | TRBJ1-1 | TRBV2
CASSLRVGFRYNEQFF | . | TRBJ2-1 | TRBV3-1
CASSDLGGGTYTEAFF | TRBD1 | TRBJ1-1 | TRBV5-1
CASSSSPGTGDNEQFF | TRBD1 | TRBJ2-1 | TRBV5-1
CASSLLGQYNTGELFF | . | TRBJ2-2 | TRBV28
CASSARTGTNQPQHF | TRBD1 | TRBJ1-5 | TRBV2
CSARSYSAGELFF | . | TRBJ2-2 | TRBV20-1
CASSAIGGLSGNTIYF | . | TRBJ1-3 | TRBV9
CSARGRLQGTETQYF | . | TRBJ2-5 | TRBV20-1
CASSILRPRGNQPQHF | . | TRBJ1-5 | TRBV19
CASSRGGTENTEAFF | TRBD1 | TRBJ1-1 | TRBV5-1
CASTTYPDTEAFF | . | TRBJ1-1 | TRBV28
CATSRGGGYTF | . | TRBJ1-2 | TRBV15
CASSFYGTGGAVTEAFF | TRBD1 | TRBJ1-1 | TRBV27
CASSSAGTSGPYEQYF | TRBD2 | TRBJ2-7 | TRBV5-1
CASSLGQGYTGELFF | TRBD1 | TRBJ2-2 | TRBV12-3/TRBV12-4
CASSRTGRGSGELFF | TRBD1 | TRBJ2-2 | TRBV5-6
CASSALPTDTQYF | . | TRBJ2-3 | TRBV2
CASSYRQGNGYTF | . | TRBJ1-2 | TRBV6-5
CASSLKPGTEYEQFF | TRBD1 | TRBJ2-1 | TRBV5-5
CASSSDGSSSYNEQFF | . | TRBJ2-1 | TRBV5-1
CASSQDLRSYEQYF | . | TRBJ2-7 | TRBV4-3
CASSQGRQFTYEQYF | . | TRBJ2-7 | TRBV5-1
CASSEATGTASTDTQYF | TRBD1 | TRBJ2-3 | TRBV5-1
CASSLQPNNEQFF | . | TRBJ2-1 | TRBV7-8
CSGARDRAETQYF | TRBD1 | TRBJ2-5 | TRBV20-1
CASSLGFGSGYTF | . | TRBJ1-2 | TRBV12-3/TRBV12-4
CASRRGSWGGGTDTQYF | TRBD2 | TRBJ2-3 | TRBV7-8
CASSQVWSGYNEQFF | . | TRBJ2-1 | TRBV3-1
CASSPGGGSGANVLTF | TRBD2 | TRBJ2-6 | TRBV3-1
CASTQAGGSTEAFF | . | TRBJ1-1 | TRBV28
CASSPNAPYEQYF | . | TRBJ2-7 | TRBV18
CASSSARQGEETQYF | TRBD1 | TRBJ2-5 | TRBV13
CSARDWRGGGLTGELFF | TRBD2 | TRBJ2-2 | TRBV20-1
CASSSDSSYNEQFF | . | TRBJ2-1 | TRBV5-5